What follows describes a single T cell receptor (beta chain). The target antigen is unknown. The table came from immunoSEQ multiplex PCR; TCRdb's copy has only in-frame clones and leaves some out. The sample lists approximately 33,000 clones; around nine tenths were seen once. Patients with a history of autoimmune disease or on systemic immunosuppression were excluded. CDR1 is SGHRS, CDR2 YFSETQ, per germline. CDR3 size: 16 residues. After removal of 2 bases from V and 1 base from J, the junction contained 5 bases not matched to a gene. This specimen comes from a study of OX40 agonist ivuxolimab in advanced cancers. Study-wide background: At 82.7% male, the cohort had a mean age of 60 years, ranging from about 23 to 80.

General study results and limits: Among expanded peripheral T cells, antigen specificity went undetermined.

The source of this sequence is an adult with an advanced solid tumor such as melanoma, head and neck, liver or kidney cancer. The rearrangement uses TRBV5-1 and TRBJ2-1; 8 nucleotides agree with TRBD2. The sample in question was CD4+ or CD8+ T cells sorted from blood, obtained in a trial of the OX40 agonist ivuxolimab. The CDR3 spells CASSFVPSGSYNEQFF. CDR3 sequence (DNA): TGCGCCAGCAGCTTTGTCCCTAGCGGGTCCTACAATGAGCAGTTCTTC.